The 2 T cell receptor beta chains below all came from one sample that was sequenced in a study of T-cell memory formation after mild COVID-19. One entry per CDR3 protein results from TCRdb running MiXCR on the 5' RACE reads. The profile shows about half a million distinct CDR3 sequences, roughly 20% of them singletons. Specimen: PBMCs or a T cell subset sorted from them (not recorded which). The receptor source for this set is an adult woman who had mild COVID-19 (a few samples of this study predate the infection). Cell type and time point are not known.

This clonotype was picked up a small number of times. This rearrangement joins TRBV20-1 to TRBJ2-7; no firm D call. Germline lookup yields CDR1 DFQATT and CDR2 SNEGSKA (reference sequence). Trimming removed 3 bases at V and 0 bases at J, with 12 bases between. The CDR3 is made up of 14 amino acids. The CDR3 DNA follows: TGCAGTGCTAGTGGGTTCCCCAGCTCCTACGAGCAGTACTTC. Translation: CSASGFPSSYEQYF.

The rearrangement joins TRBV20-1 to TRBJ1-1; D gene uncertain. Germline CDR1 DFQATT, CDR2 SNEGSKA (reference sequence). This CDR3 has 13 amino acids. V lost 3 bases, J lost 0 bases, and 8 bases lay in between. The CDR3 spells CSARATMNTEAFF. CDR3 coding DNA: TGCAGTGCTAGGGCGACGATGAACACTGAAGCTTTCTTT.